These 17 T cell receptor beta chains were all obtained from the same sample, sequenced in a study of cytomegalovirus exposure and HLA in healthy donors. PCR employed 60 Vbeta and 13 Jbeta primers. Clones were read by immunoSEQ multiplex PCR, and TCRdb kept only the in-frame ones, dropping some. Among about 190,000 clones listed, around 84% were seen once. The sample consisted of PBMCs. These receptors were collected from a man aged 40-50 years in good health and CMV-seropositive.

This clone was detected only once. The chain carries TRBV10-2 and TRBJ1-5, with D possibly TRBD1 on 5 matching bases. This CDR3 is 18 amino acids long. V shed 4 bases and J shed 1 base, with 20 bases lying between them. Per germline, CDR1 WSHSY and CDR2 SAAADI. Written as DNA, the CDR3 is TGCGCCAGCAGTGTAGGTTTGGGGGGAGTGCAGAGCAATCAGCCCCAGCATTTT. Amino acid sequence: CASSVGLGGVQSNQPQHF.

This rearrangement joins TRBV28 to TRBJ2-5; D is perhaps TRBD2 (5 bases). Gene TRBJ2-7 matches the end of the DNA better, so the J call may be wrong. This CDR3 is built from 14 residues. Germline values: CDR1 MDHEN, CDR2 SYDVKM. The CDR3 region is CASSLPAVTYEQYF. The CDR3 nucleotides are TGTGCCAGCAGTTTACCAGCGGTAACCTACGAGCAGTACTTC.

Regarding this clone: Compared with germline, one end of the junction differs, possibly owing to a read error. Other DNA sequences in the same sample also yield this CDR3. The J gene is TRBJ1-2, the V gene TRBV4-2; D not certain. Germline CDR1 reads LGHNA; CDR2 reads YNFKEQ. CDR3 length: 17 amino acids. CDR3 nucleotide sequence: TGTGCCAGTAGCCAAGGAGGGTCGGCCGTCGCTAACTATGGCTACACCTTC. This sequence encodes CASSQGGSAVANYGYTF.

J is TRBJ1-4 and V is TRBV19; D is undetermined. Per the germline V gene, CDR1 is LNHDA and CDR2 is SQIVND (reference sequence). The V end was cut by 3 bases, the J end by 7 bases, with 9 bases between. The CDR3 is 13 residues long. As DNA, the CDR3 is TGTGCCAGTAGTATTTTACACCCTGAAAAACTGTTTTTT. The encoded protein is CASSILHPEKLFF.

This clone was seen a few times. This chain uses TRBV11-2 with TRBJ2-3; TRBD2 agrees at 13 bases. The trim removed 5 bases at V and 1 base at J, leaving 9 bases unmatched. The CDR3 contains 18 residues. Looked up from germline, CDR1 is SGHAT and CDR2 is FQNNGV. This CDR3 reads CASSLYQTSGGRTDTQYF. DNA for the CDR3: TGTGCCAGCAGCCTTTACCAGACTAGCGGGGGGCGCACAGATACGCAGTATTTT.

Points on this clone: At one end the junction does not follow the germline gene, possibly because of a read error. V is TRBV2 and J is TRBJ2-7; TRBD1 matches 7 bases. Germline V lookup: CDR1 SNHLY, CDR2 FYNNEI. The CDR3 is made up of 13 amino acids. CDR3 sequence: CASTEQGTGEQYF. CDR3 DNA: TGTGCCAGCACTGAACAGGGGACGGGAGAGCAGTACTTC.

The chain uses TRBV5-1 and TRBJ2-3; a weak D match, TRBD1 (6 bases). V was clipped by 4 bases and J by 3 bases, with 21 bases between them. There are 17 residues in the CDR3. Looked up from germline, CDR1 is SGHRS and CDR2 is YFSETQ. The CDR3 sequence: CASSKRRDTRGTDTQYF. The CDR3 bases are TGCGCCAGCAGCAAACGTAGGGACACCCGAGGGACAGATACGCAGTATTTT.

Here the CDR3 reads CASSDIRTDTQYF. The CDR3 DNA sequence: TGCGCCAGCAGTGACATCCGGACAGATACGCAGTATTTT. The chain combines TRBV10-2 with TRBJ2-3, with D unresolved. The V gene lost 3 bases and the J gene lost 3 bases, with 7 bases spanning the gap. The CDR3 loop spans 13 amino acids. Germline-derived CDR1 and CDR2 are WSHSY and SAAADI.

V and J are TRBV10-3 and TRBJ2-3; TRBD2 matches at 9 bases. The CDR3 has 15 residues. V shed 4 bases, J shed 2 bases, and the junction held 4 bases outside the gene matches. Germline V CDR1 and CDR2: ENHRY, SYGVKD. The CDR3 DNA reads TGTGCCATCAGTGGGCTAGCGGGGACCACAGATACGCAGTATTTT. Amino acid sequence: CAISGLAGTTDTQYF.

This rearrangement joins TRBV6-5 to TRBJ1-2; 11 nucleotides align to TRBD1. The V and J ends lost 0 bases and 6 bases, in that order; junction bases with no gene match: 3. This CDR3 spans 15 amino acids. Germline CDR1 is MNHEY and CDR2 is SVGAGI. The CDR3 DNA is TGTGCCAGCAGTTACTCGAAGGACAGGGGGCATGGCTACACCTTC. Translation gives CASSYSKDRGHGYTF.

The chain has TRBV5-5 and TRBJ2-7; 7 bases map to TRBD2. The CDR3 has 16 residues. The germline V gene has CDR1 SGHKS and CDR2 YYEKEE (reference sequence). V was clipped by 1 base and J by 6 bases; unmatched bases: 13. The CDR3, as DNA: TGTGCCAGCAGCTTGAATTATCTGGCGGGAGAAAGCGAGCAGTACTTC. Protein product: CASSLNYLAGESEQYF.

The chain uses TRBV5-4 and TRBJ2-1; a weak D match, TRBD2 (5 bases). This CDR3 is built from 13 residues. V lost 5 bases to trimming and J lost 8 bases, with 14 bases between them. The V gene's germline CDR1 is SGHNT and CDR2 YYREEE (reference sequence). The CDR3 DNA reads TGTGCCAGCAGGAATCGTAGTAGCGATGAGCAGTTCTTC. Residues: CASRNRSSDEQFF.

V and J are TRBV5-4 and TRBJ2-3; 11 nucleotides match TRBD1. Losses at the gene ends were 5 bases for V and 4 bases for J; bases not matched to a gene: 6. This CDR3 is 15 amino acids long. Germline V gene data show CDR1 as SGHNT and CDR2 as YYREEE (reference sequence). CDR3 residues: CASREDRGRSDTQYF. The CDR3, as DNA: TGTGCCAGCAGGGAGGACAGGGGGCGGTCAGATACGCAGTATTTT.

V and J are TRBV5-4 and TRBJ1-6; D not resolved. V lost 1 base and J 7 bases, leaving 12 bases between the germline ends. Germline values: CDR1 SGHNT, CDR2 YYREEE (reference sequence). The CDR3 has 15 residues. Here the CDR3 DNA reads TGTGCCAGCAGCTTGATCGACACGAAAAATTCACCCCTCCACTTT. Translating it yields CASSLIDTKNSPLHF. Drawing the rest from reference TRBV5-4 and TRBJ1-6, the complete variable domain is ETGVTQSPTHLIKTRGQQVTLRCSSQSGHNTVSWYQQALGQGPQFIFQYYREEENGRGNFPPRFSGLQFPNYSSELNVNALELDDSALYLCASSLIDTKNSPLHFGNGTRLTVT.

The chain has TRBV19 and TRBJ2-1; TRBD1 might be the D (7 bases). CDR3 length: 14 amino acids. From germline, CDR1 is LNHDA and CDR2 SQIVND (reference sequence). Between the trimmed V and J ends, which lost 5 bases and 5 bases, there was a span of 13 bases. The CDR3 region is CASSWGDSDNEQFF. DNA for the CDR3: TGTGCCAGTAGTTGGGGGGACAGTGACAATGAGCAGTTCTTC.

The chain has TRBV2 and TRBJ2-2; no clear D. Trimming took 1 base from V and 3 from J, leaving 9 bases between them. The CDR3 sequence is 15 residues long. Germline values: CDR1 SNHLY, CDR2 FYNNEI. The CDR3 is CASSEGTKDTGELFF. The DNA for the CDR3 is TGTGCCAGCAGTGAAGGCACTAAGGACACCGGGGAGCTGTTTTTT.

The CDR3 here is CASSLAGTVSGNTIYF. DNA for the CDR3: TGTGCCAGCAGCTTAGCTGGGACAGTCTCTGGAAACACCATATATTTT. This chain connects TRBV7-9 to TRBJ1-3; 7 bases line up with TRBD1. The CDR3 length is 16 residues. Germline CDR1 SEHNR, CDR2 FQNEAQ (reference sequence). V was clipped by 0 bases and J by 0 bases; unmatched bases: 2. Full variable domain (outside the CDR3, taken from reference TRBV7-9 and TRBJ1-3): DTGVSQNPRHKITKRGQNVTFRCDPISEHNRLYWYRQTLGQGPEFLTYFQNEAQLEKSRLLSDRFSAERPKGSFSTLEIQRTEQGDSAMYLCASSLAGTVSGNTIYFGEGSWLTVV.